Listed here is a single TCR beta chain. The sample comes from a study of blood T cell repertoires in COVID-19. Study-wide background: The United States, Italy and Spain provided the acute and convalescent COVID-19 samples. From T cells, B-cell-depleted T cells, or PBMCs came the material, which was cDNA or gDNA.

Trimming removed 4 bases at V and 4 bases at J, with 12 bases between. The CDR3 contains 14 residues. CDR1 is MRHNA, CDR2 SNTAGT, per germline. As originally analysed: Reference gene primers were amplified, and this amplification served to estimate nucleated cell counts. Sequencing was performed with immunoSEQ multiplex PCR; in TCRdb, only in-frame clones are kept and a portion is missing. For V, J and clone size, that table is used; D and trimming come from the DNA. The table lists more than 95,000 clones, roughly 80% of them singletons. Material for sequencing was peripheral blood. The V call is TRBV6-4, the J call TRBJ2-3; weak D call: TRBD2 (6 bases). The TCR comes from a woman older than 75 with acute or convalescent COVID-19. The CDR3 bases are TGTGCCAGCAGTGGAGTGGGAGGAGCAGATACGCAGTATTTT. It specifies CASSGVGGADTQYF.